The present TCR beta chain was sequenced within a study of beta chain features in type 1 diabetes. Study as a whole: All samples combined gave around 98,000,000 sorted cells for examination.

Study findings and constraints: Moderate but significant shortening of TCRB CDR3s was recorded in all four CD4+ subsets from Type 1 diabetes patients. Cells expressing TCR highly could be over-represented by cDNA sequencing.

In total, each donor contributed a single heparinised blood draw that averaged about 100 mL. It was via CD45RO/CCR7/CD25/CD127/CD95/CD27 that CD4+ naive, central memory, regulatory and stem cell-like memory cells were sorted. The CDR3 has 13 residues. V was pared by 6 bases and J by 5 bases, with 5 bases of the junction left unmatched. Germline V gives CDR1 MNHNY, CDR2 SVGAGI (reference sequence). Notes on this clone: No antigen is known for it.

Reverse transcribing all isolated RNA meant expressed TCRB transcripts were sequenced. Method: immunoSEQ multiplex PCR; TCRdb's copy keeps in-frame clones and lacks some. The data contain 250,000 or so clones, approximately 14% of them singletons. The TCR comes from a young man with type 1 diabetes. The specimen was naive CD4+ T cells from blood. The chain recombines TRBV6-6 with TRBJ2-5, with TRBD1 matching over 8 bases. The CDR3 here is CASSSRGQETQYF. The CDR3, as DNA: TGTGCCAGCAGCTCCAGGGGGCAGGAGACCCAGTACTTC.